This T cell receptor beta chain was documented in a study of Tregs in tolerant kidney transplant recipients. On this clone: Its antigen is still unknown.

Regarding the study as a whole: For some patients, primers changed over time, blocking nucleotide-level comparison. Tregs expanded with activated donor B cells seemed most donor-specific. Findings come from small patient numbers and require larger validation.

V was pared by 9 bases and J by 0 bases, with 5 bases of the junction left unmatched. Germline CDR1 and CDR2: SGHKS and YYEKEE (reference sequence). This CDR3 comprises 13 residues. Recipients received nonmyeloablative bone marrow transplants from related graft donors, with transient mixed chimerism. Thawed PBMCs were FACS-sorted into unstimulated CD4+CD25+CD127- regulatory T cells, CD4+CD25- non-regulatory cells, CD4 and CD8 cells. Generated by immunoSEQ multiplex PCR, the TCRdb table keeps only in-frame clones and is missing some. The repertoire holds tens of thousands of clones, with roughly nine tenths as singletons.

The sequenced sample was CD8+ T cells from blood (PBMCs), obtained 24 months after the transplant. The V and J genes are TRBV5-5 and TRBJ1-1, with 7 bases that match TRBD1. The clonotype originates from a human patient who received a combined kidney and bone marrow transplant. Some of these T cells may belong to the graft donor. CDR3 residues: CATRTGLNTEAFF. The CDR3, as DNA: TGTGCCACCAGGACAGGATTGAACACTGAAGCTTTCTTT. Variable domain in full (rest from reference TRBV5-5 and TRBJ1-1): DAGVTQSPTHLIKTRGQQVTLRCSPISGHKSVSWYQQVLGQGPQFIFQYYEKEERGRGNFPDRFSARQFPNYSSELNVNALLLGDSALYLCATRTGLNTEAFFGQGTRLTVV.